Listed here are 29 T cell receptor beta chains from one sample, sequenced in a study of blood T cell repertoires in COVID-19. Repertoires were generated with immunoSEQ multiplex PCR, while TCRdb's copy carries only in-frame clones and drops some. The table shows around 300,000 clones, with approximately 89% occurring only once. The sequencing input was PBMCs or T cells enriched from blood (not recorded which). The receptors derive from a woman aged 55 to 70 who had recovered from COVID-19.

The genes are TRBV10-1 and TRBJ1-6, with a tentative D call TRBD1 (5 bases). Germline lookup yields CDR1 WNHNN and CDR2 SYGVQD (reference sequence). CDR3 length: 11 residues. V was clipped by 3 bases and J by 17 bases, with 11 bases between them. The DNA of the CDR3 is TGCGCCAGCAGTGATGGGGCCCGGGTCCACTTT. The encoded protein is CASSDGARVHF.

This chain joins TRBV2 and TRBJ1-1; possible D gene TRBD1, 6 bases. V was cut by 7 bases and J by 5 bases, with 14 bases left in between. This CDR3 is built from 13 residues. Germline V lookup: CDR1 SNHLY, CDR2 FYNNEI. In nucleotides, the CDR3 is TGTGCCAGCACCCAAGAGGGGGGGACTGAAGCTTTCTTT. Amino acids: CASTQEGGTEAFF.

V and J are TRBV2 and TRBJ1-5; 7 bases match TRBD1. The V gene end was trimmed by 7 bases and the J gene end by 0 bases; junction bases not matched to a gene: 9. This CDR3 comprises 16 residues. Germline V gene data show CDR1 as SNHLY and CDR2 as FYNNEI. The CDR3 coding sequence is TGTGCCAGCACCCTAGGACAGGCAAATAGCAATCAGCCCCAGCATTTT. Its translation is CASTLGQANSNQPQHF.

This clone has only one observation. The DNA of the CDR3 is TGCGCCAGCAGTCAATCGGGGCAGGGGGTTGACTCTGGAAACACCATATATTTT. Protein: CASSQSGQGVDSGNTIYF. This rearrangement joins TRBV23-1 to TRBJ1-3, with 7 bases lining up with TRBD1. TRBV23-1 qualifies as an ORF whose function is uncertain. V shed 0 bases, J shed 0 bases, and the junction held 8 bases outside the gene matches. The CDR3 sequence is 18 residues long.

The chain employs TRBV6-5 and TRBJ1-2; 8 bases map to TRBD1. Germline CDR1 MNHEY, CDR2 SVGAGI. V lost 8 bases to trimming and J lost 3 bases; unmatched junction nucleotides: 11. This CDR3 is built from 15 residues. CDR3 loop: CASQGRTGIYYGYTF. The CDR3 DNA reads as TGTGCCAGCCAGGGCAGGACAGGGATTTACTATGGCTACACCTTC.

The rearrangement joins TRBV5-8 to TRBJ2-3; 8 nucleotides agree with TRBD2. Trimming removed 3 bases from V and 4 bases from J; junction bases left unmatched: 10. Germline lookup yields CDR1 SGHTS and CDR2 YDEGEE. CDR3 length: 16 amino acids. Here the CDR3 DNA reads TGTGCCAGCAGCTATGTTTTGACTAGCGCCGCAGATACGCAGTATTTT. Amino acids: CASSYVLTSAADTQYF.

The V and J genes are TRBV7-8 and TRBJ1-1, with D unresolved. The CDR3 length is 13 residues. The germline V gene encodes CDR1 SGHVS and CDR2 FQNEAQ. V was clipped by 5 bases and J by 6 bases, with 13 bases between them. DNA for the CDR3: TGTGCCAGCAGCGAACCAACAGACGCTGAAGCTTTCTTT. As protein: CASSEPTDAEAFF.

The chain combines TRBV27 with TRBJ2-1; 10 bases align to TRBD2. V lost 6 bases to trimming and J lost 7 bases; unmatched junction nucleotides: 6. This CDR3 is built from 14 residues. Germline V CDR1 and CDR2: MNHEY, SMNVEV (reference sequence). The chain's CDR3 is CASRLSGGANEQFF. The CDR3 DNA reads as TGTGCCAGCAGGTTGAGCGGGGGGGCGAATGAGCAGTTCTTC.

V gene TRBV28 combines with J gene TRBJ1-1, with D possibly being TRBD1 (6 bases). This CDR3 contains 11 residues. Germline values: CDR1 MDHEN, CDR2 SYDVKM. Trimming left V 11 bases short and J 11 bases short, with 18 bases between. CDR3 DNA sequence: TGTGCCGGGGGGGGCCCACCGTGGGCTTTCTTT. This sequence encodes CAGGGPPWAFF.

This chain joins TRBV20-1 and TRBJ2-7; D ambiguous. The germline V gene has CDR1 DFQATT and CDR2 SNEGSKA (reference sequence). The CDR3 length is 14 residues. Trimming shortened V by 3 bases and J by 1 base, and 13 bases separated the two germline ends. CDR3 nucleotides: TGCAGTGCTAGTCACAGTATATTTTCCTACGAGCAGTACTTC. Translation: CSASHSIFSYEQYF.

As concerns this clone: The sample has other DNA sequences that encode this CDR3 too. The chain is built from TRBV28 and TRBJ2-7; tentative D call: TRBD2 (5 bases). The germline V gene has CDR1 MDHEN and CDR2 SYDVKM. The CDR3 extends over 12 amino acids. The V end lost 1 base, the J end lost 4 bases, and 5 bases lay between the germline ends. CDR3 coding DNA: TGTGCCAGCAGTTTATCGGGGTACGAGCAGTACTTC. It specifies CASSLSGYEQYF. Using reference TRBV28 and TRBJ2-7 for the parts outside the CDR3, the full variable domain is DVKVTQSSRYLVKRTGEKVFLECVQDMDHENMFWYRQDPGLGLRLIYFSYDVKMKEKGDIPEGYSVSREKKERFSLILESASTNQTSMYLCASSLSGYEQYFGPGTRLTVT.

J is TRBJ1-3 and V is TRBV18, with D unclear. V lost 6 bases and J lost 8, with 14 bases in between. This CDR3 is built from 13 residues. CDR1 KGHSH and CDR2 LQKENI come from the germline V gene. The CDR3 DNA follows: TGTGCCAGCTCGCTACCGGATGAGGACACCATATATTTT. This codes for CASSLPDEDTIYF.

The V and J genes are TRBV2 and TRBJ1-2, with 9 bases identical to TRBD1. The trim removed 8 bases at V and 0 bases at J, leaving 1 base unmatched. Per germline, CDR1 SNHLY and CDR2 FYNNEI. The CDR3 length is 13 residues. The CDR3 coding sequence is TGTGCCAGCTACAGGGGGCCTAACTATGGCTACACCTTC. This gives the protein CASYRGPNYGYTF.

This sequence joins TRBV9 and TRBJ2-1, with D maybe TRBD1 (7 bases). This CDR3 region has 15 residues. V was pared by 5 bases and J by 4 bases, with 16 bases between. Germline V gene data show CDR1 as SGDLS and CDR2 as YYNGEE. The CDR3 loop is CASSGGGVGYNEQFF. In DNA form, the CDR3 reads TGTGCCAGCAGTGGAGGGGGCGTGGGTTACAATGAGCAGTTCTTC.

The gene calls are TRBV10-2 and TRBJ1-6; D uncertain. Trimming left V 6 bases short and J 7 bases short, with 13 bases between. Looked up from germline, CDR1 is WSHSY and CDR2 is SAAADI. The CDR3 is 14 amino acids. The CDR3 reads CASRVSTQNSPLHF. The DNA of the CDR3 is TGCGCCAGCAGAGTGTCGACACAAAATTCACCCCTCCACTTT.

This chain links TRBV7-2 with TRBJ2-7; weak D call: TRBD1 (6 bases). V gave up 4 bases and J gave up 0 bases, with 10 bases separating them. Germline V gene data show CDR1 as SGHTA and CDR2 as FQGNSA. The CDR3 consists of 14 residues. CDR3 loop: CASSYDRPSYEQYF. As DNA, the CDR3 is TGTGCCAGCAGCTACGACAGGCCCTCCTACGAGCAGTACTTC.

This clone was observed a single time. The rearrangement uses TRBV18 and TRBJ2-6, with D possibly TRBD2 on 5 matching bases. The CDR3 covers 17 residues. Trimming shortened V by 2 bases and J by 2 bases, and 13 bases separated the two germline ends. Looked up from germline, CDR1 is KGHSH and CDR2 is LQKENI. CDR3 residues: CASSPSGFGAGANVLTF. CDR3 nucleotides: TGTGCCAGCTCACCAAGCGGCTTCGGAGCTGGGGCCAACGTCCTGACTTTC.

The V gene is TRBV10-3, the J gene TRBJ2-1, with 10 bases fitting TRBD1. Germline lookup yields CDR1 ENHRY and CDR2 SYGVKD. This CDR3 region has 15 residues. Unmatched junction bases numbered 14, after V lost 10 bases and J lost 8 bases. CDR3 protein: CATNLGDRGRDEQFF. Written as DNA, the CDR3 is TGTGCCACCAATCTCGGGGACAGGGGAAGGGATGAGCAGTTCTTC.

The V call is TRBV5-6, the J call TRBJ2-7; no clear D gene. V lost 3 bases, J lost 3 bases, and 10 bases lay in between. The CDR3 covers 13 residues. Germline V CDR1 and CDR2: SGHDT, YYEEEE. The CDR3 region has the DNA TGTGCCAGCAGCTACGTAGGAGTCTACGAGCAGTACTTC. Encoded protein: CASSYVGVYEQYF.

The V gene is TRBV7-9, the J gene TRBJ1-5, with D unclear. Germline V gene sequence: CDR1 SEHNR, CDR2 FQNEAQ (reference sequence). CDR3 length equals 13 residues. The V and J ends lost 3 bases and 4 bases respectively, with 7 bases between them. The CDR3 DNA reads as TGTGCCAGCAGCTTGGCAAAAAATCAGCCCCAGCATTTT. This translates into CASSLAKNQPQHF. The full variable domain, with the rest looked up from reference TRBV7-9 and TRBJ1-5, is DTGVSQNPRHKITKRGQNVTFRCDPISEHNRLYWYRQTLGQGPEFLTYFQNEAQLEKSRLLSDRFSAERPKGSFSTLEIQRTEQGDSAMYLCASSLAKNQPQHFGDGTRLSIL.

This chain uses TRBV9 with TRBJ1-1; weak D call: TRBD1 (6 bases). Trimming cost V 3 bases and J 2 bases, with 14 bases left between them. The germline V gene has CDR1 SGDLS and CDR2 YYNGEE. The length of the CDR3 is 15 residues. The chain's CDR3 is CASSAGGYLNTEAFF. The CDR3 nucleotides are TGTGCCAGCAGCGCGGGGGGCTACCTTAACACTGAAGCTTTCTTT.

The sample holds one count of this clone. This chain uses TRBV18 with TRBJ1-6; 7 bases are a match to TRBD1. The CDR3 runs 14 residues. Germline assignment: CDR1 KGHSH and CDR2 LQKENI. With 6 bases clipped from V and 4 bases from J, the junction kept 3 bases outside the gene matches. CDR3 region: CASSLQGYNSPLHF. The CDR3 region has the DNA TGTGCCAGCTCGTTACAGGGGTATAATTCACCCCTCCACTTT.

The rearrangement joins TRBV30 to TRBJ2-5; D is possibly TRBD1 (5 bases). Germline V gene sequence: CDR1 GTSNPN, CDR2 SVGIG (reference sequence). The CDR3 extends over 13 amino acids. V lost 4 bases and J 2 bases, leaving 11 bases between the germline ends. The CDR3 region has the DNA TGTGCCTGGAATCCACAGGCTCAAGAGACCCAGTACTTC. Translated, it gives CAWNPQAQETQYF.

In the case of this clone: Additional DNA sequences in this sample encode the identical CDR3. The gene calls are TRBV12-3 or TRBV12-4 and TRBJ1-1; no reliable D call. V gave up 5 bases and J gave up 4 bases, with 5 bases separating them. This CDR3 spans 11 amino acids. CDR3 residues: CASSLRTEAFF. CDR3 nucleotides: TGTGCCAGCAGTCTACGCACTGAAGCTTTCTTT.

The chain links TRBV5-1 to TRBJ1-1, with D uncertain. CDR1 and CDR2 from the germline V gene are SGHRS and YFSETQ. With 0 bases removed from V and 0 bases from J, the gap between germline ends came to 9 bases. The CDR3 is 15 amino acids. CDR3 sequence reads: CASSLASDMNTEAFF. The CDR3 nucleotides are TGCGCCAGCAGCTTGGCCTCAGACATGAACACTGAAGCTTTCTTT.

The chain is built from TRBV28 and TRBJ1-2, with D maybe TRBD1 (5 bases). V shed 3 bases and J shed 4 bases, with 15 bases lying between them. This CDR3 comprises 15 residues. Germline CDR1 and CDR2: MDHEN and SYDVKM. CDR3: CASSFRGSVVYGYTF. In nucleotides, the CDR3 is TGTGCCAGCAGTTTTAGGGGCAGTGTGGTCTATGGCTACACCTTC.

The V call is TRBV14, the J call TRBJ2-1; D is undetermined. This CDR3 has 11 residues. Germline loops: CDR1 SGHDN, CDR2 FVKESK. V shed 5 bases and J shed 7 bases, with 6 bases lying between them. DNA for the CDR3: TGTGCCAGCAGCTTTCTTAATGAGCAGTTCTTC. Residues: CASSFLNEQFF.

The V gene is TRBV29-1, the J gene TRBJ2-1; perhaps TRBD2 as D (5 bases). This CDR3 has 13 amino acids. Trimming took off 7 bases at V and 2 bases at J, with 12 bases between the two ends. Looked up from germline, CDR1 is SQVTM and CDR2 is ANQGSEA. The chain's CDR3 is CSAGLGAYNEQFF. CDR3 bases: TGCAGCGCAGGACTCGGAGCCTACAATGAGCAGTTCTTC.

CDR3 DNA: TGCGCCAGCAGACGACTAGCGGGAGTTGGAGATACGCAGTATTTT. It yields the protein CASRRLAGVGDTQYF. The chain uses TRBV4-1 and TRBJ2-3, with TRBD2 matching over 12 bases. Germline V gene sequence: CDR1 MGHRA, CDR2 YSYEKL. The junction had 6 bases not matched to a gene; V was cut back by 6 bases and J by 5 bases. The CDR3 totals 15 residues.